The 10 T cell receptor beta chains given below trace back to one sample, sequenced in a study of blood T cells in healthy people across ages. The authors ran a second PCR of about 7 to 11 cycles using a sample-barcoded 5' primer and a J-beta primer mix. Each CDR3 protein is one row after TCRdb ran MiXCR on the 5' RACE reads. The table shows roughly 2 million distinct CDR3 sequences, with roughly 49% occurring only once. What was sequenced was blood. These receptors were collected from a woman between 35 and 50 years old in good health.

On this clonotype: The final CDR3 position lacks the conserved phenylalanine or tryptophan, pointing to a likely read error. The chain uses TRBV10-3 and TRBJ2-7; TRBD1 might be the D (6 bases). V was clipped by 6 bases and J by 0 bases, with 12 bases between them. Germline V gene data show CDR1 as ENHRY and CDR2 as SYGVKD. The CDR3 has 14 residues. The CDR3, as DNA: TGTGCCATCAGAGGGACAACGAGCTCCTACGAGCAGTACTGC. This translates into CAIRGTTSSYEQYC.

This clonotype was counted only a few times. The rearrangement links TRBV25-1 to TRBJ2-1, with D perhaps TRBD1 (6 bases). CDR3 length: 12 amino acids. Germline CDR1 is MGHDK and CDR2 is SYGVNS. V dropped 6 bases and J dropped 12 bases, with 15 bases sitting between them. In DNA, the CDR3 is TGTGCCAGCAGCCGCTCTACAGGGCCGCAGTTCTTC. This codes for CASSRSTGPQFF.

This clonotype was picked up a small number of times. This chain joins TRBV7-2 and TRBJ2-1, with 10 bases fitting TRBD2. This CDR3 comprises 16 residues. Germline trimming cut 1 base from V and 7 bases from J; bases unmatched to any gene: 7. Per the germline V gene, CDR1 is SGHTA and CDR2 is FQGNSA. CDR3 DNA: TGTGCCAGCAGCTTAGACAGCGGGGGGGCCAGGAATGAGCAGTTCTTC. Translating it yields CASSLDSGGARNEQFF.

The chain is built from TRBV11-1 and TRBJ2-1, with TRBD2 matching over 7 bases. Germline CDR1 is SGHAT and CDR2 is FQDESV (reference sequence). The CDR3 is made up of 13 amino acids. J was trimmed by 8 bases and V by 6 bases; bases with no gene match: 7. The CDR3 region has the DNA TGTGCCAGCAGTCATGGGGGGGTCGATGAGCAGTTCTTC. Translation gives CASSHGGVDEQFF.

This clonotype appeared a few times. This sequence joins TRBV12-3 or TRBV12-4 and TRBJ2-5; no clear D gene. V was cut by 3 bases and J by 5 bases, with 16 bases left in between. This CDR3 is 15 amino acids long. Here the CDR3 reads CASSFLSVDGETQYF. The CDR3 DNA is TGTGCCAGCAGTTTTCTTAGTGTAGACGGTGAGACCCAGTACTTC.

The J gene is TRBJ1-2, the V gene TRBV28, with 8 bases lining up with TRBD1. Looked up from germline, CDR1 is MDHEN and CDR2 is SYDVKM. The CDR3 is made up of 14 amino acids. V gave up 4 bases and J gave up 4 bases; unmatched junction bases: 5. The CDR3 nucleotides read TGTGCCAGCAGTTCTCACGGACAGGGCTATGGCTACACCTTC. Translated, it gives CASSSHGQGYGYTF.

This sequence joins TRBV25-1 and TRBJ1-4; D not certain. The CDR3 runs to 15 residues. The V and J ends lost 5 bases and 2 bases respectively, with 12 bases between them. In germline, CDR1 is MGHDK, CDR2 SYGVNS. Written as DNA, the CDR3 is TGTGCCAGCAGTCTGCGAGGTGGTACTAATGAAAAACTGTTTTTT. It specifies CASSLRGGTNEKLFF.

As to this clonotype: A much larger clone sits a single nucleotide away, making a read error possible. This rearrangement joins TRBV7-3 to TRBJ2-3; weak D call: TRBD2 (6 bases). Germline V CDR1 and CDR2: SGHTA, FQGTGA. The CDR3 sequence is 15 residues long. V shed 9 bases and J shed 0 bases, with 16 bases lying between them. The chain's CDR3 is CARSPGGASTDTQYF. The CDR3 coding sequence is TGTGCCAGAAGCCCCGGGGGTGCTAGCACAGATACGCAGTATTTT.

On this clonotype itself: Germline and junction disagree at one end, which may indicate a read error. V and J are TRBV4-2 and TRBJ2-3; D remains unclear. Germline V gives CDR1 LGHNA, CDR2 YNFKEQ. The CDR3 has 18 amino acids. This CDR3 is CASSQGIVGADDTDTRYF. For the CDR3, the DNA is TGTGCCAGCAGCCAAGGAATAGTGGGCGCGGACGACACAGATACGCGGTATTTT.

This chain links TRBV9 with TRBJ2-3, with D possibly being TRBD1 or TRBD2 (5 bases each). Trimming removed 0 bases at V and 2 bases at J, with 10 bases between. Germline-derived CDR1 and CDR2 are SGDLS and YYNGEE. The CDR3 length is 15 residues. This chain's CDR3 is CASSVGDPSTDTQYF. Here the CDR3 DNA reads TGTGCCAGCAGCGTAGGGGACCCTTCCACAGATACGCAGTATTTT.